This TCR beta chain is from a study of T cell changes during pregnancy in multiple sclerosis (dated by TCRdb to about 2019). Regarding the complete study: The study looked at changes in the T cell repertoire across pregnancy in women with multiple sclerosis.

The library was obtained by the immunoSEQ multiplex PCR assay. Imported from immuneACCESS, the table was reduced by TCRdb to in-frame sequences with V and J called. These copies leave out some clones; in studies compared against another copy, an unresolved V gene accounts for under half, and the cause of the remainder is not known. The sample table contains around 80,000 clones; only one count was recorded for roughly 94% of them. The top ten clones comprise 1.4% of the sample. Measured from the cysteine to the phenylalanine, the CDR3 is 13 residues long. The retained sequence is limited to the CDR3, 39 bases, with the frame set at the first base. A distance of 5 bases separates the germline ends of V and J, which lose 1 base and 1 base respectively. The germline V gene (reference sequence) yields SGHNT for CDR1 and YYREEE for CDR2. Comment on this clone: The antigen it binds to is not known. One base away there is no much larger clone; base qualities are not given.

The TCR was taken from a female donor with multiple sclerosis, enrolled in a pregnancy study. The sequencing here drew on peripheral blood, taken before pregnancy. Recombination connected TRBV5-4 to TRBJ1-1; no D gene call is confident. CDR3 region: CASSLTANTEAFF. The sequenced DNA: TGTGCCAGCAGCTTGACAGCGAACACTGAAGCTTTCTTT.